The source of this T cell receptor beta chain is a study of T-cell memory formation after mild COVID-19. General study results and limits: Confirmation of SARS-CoV-2 specificity was lacking for second-wave clones peaking day 37.

Remarks on this clonotype: The antigen remains undetermined.

The V and J ends lost 5 bases and 5 bases respectively, with 12 bases between them. In germline, CDR1 is SGHTA, CDR2 FQGTGA. The CDR3 runs 13 residues. TCRdb independently ran MiXCR on the 5' RACE reads; one entry per CDR3 protein. The table includes roughly 200,000 distinct CDR3 sequences, over 9.5% detected once. The sample comprised PBMCs or a T cell subset sorted from them (not recorded which). This chain connects TRBV7-3 to TRBJ1-1, with D unclear. The receptor was isolated from a young man who had mild COVID-19 (a few samples of this study predate the infection). Cell type and time point are not known. DNA for the CDR3: TGTGCCAGCAGCCGAGGCAGAGAAACTGAAGCTTTCTTT. Protein: CASSRGRETEAFF.